Following are 20 T cell receptor beta chains from one sample sequenced in a study of T cell repertoires in cytomegalovirus infection. MiXCR, applied by TCRdb to the reads, yields one record per CDR3 protein. The sample holds some 230,000 distinct CDR3 sequences; approximately 22% are singletons and the top ten take around a sixth. Source material: CD8+ T cells from PBMCs. These receptors were obtained from a human donor in good health (CMV status not recorded). Some clones in this sample may be carry-over from other donors' samples.

This chain's CDR3 is CSAEEIPGFTPPLHF. In nucleotides, the CDR3 is TGCAGTGCAGAAGAGATCCCGGGCTTTACTCCACCCCTCCACTTT. V and J are TRBV20-1 and TRBJ1-6, with D unclear. V dropped 6 bases and J dropped 11 bases, with 23 bases sitting between them. CDR3 size: 15 residues. CDR1 and CDR2 (germline): DFQATT, SNEGSKA (reference sequence).

This clonotype has a handful of counts. The genes are TRBV3-1 and TRBJ2-1, with D unclear. The CDR3 contains 14 residues. V lost 0 bases, J lost 9 bases, and 12 bases lay in between. Germline V gene data show CDR1 as LGHDT and CDR2 as YNNKEL (reference sequence). The CDR3, as DNA: TGTGCCAGCAGCCAAGAGGAAGGGAACCTTGAGCAGTTCTTC. Amino acid sequence: CASSQEEGNLEQFF.

Here the CDR3 reads CASSPELYREVNTGELFF. The CDR3 DNA reads TGTGCCAGCAGCCCCGAATTATACCGGGAAGTCAACACCGGGGAGCTGTTTTTT. The chain carries TRBV5-6 and TRBJ2-2; D is perhaps TRBD2 (5 bases). This CDR3 has 18 amino acids. V lost 4 bases and J 2 bases, leaving 21 bases between the germline ends. CDR1 is SGHDT and CDR2 is YYEEEE in the germline V gene. Together with reference TRBV5-6 and TRBJ2-2, the CDR3 gives the full variable domain: DAGVTQSPTHLIKTRGQQVTLRCSPKSGHDTVSWYQQALGQGPQFIFQYYEEEERQRGNFPDRFSGHQFPNYSSELNVNALLLGDSALYLCASSPELYREVNTGELFFGEGSRLTVL.

This clonotype was seen repeatedly, ten times or more. The chain links TRBV7-6 to TRBJ1-1; 9 bases align to TRBD1. The germline V gene encodes CDR1 SGHVS and CDR2 FNYEAQ. With 4 bases clipped from V and 4 bases from J, the junction kept 10 bases outside the gene matches. This CDR3 region has 16 residues. This CDR3 reads CASSSPQGAGGTEAFF. CDR3 sequence (DNA): TGTGCCAGCAGCTCCCCACAGGGGGCAGGGGGCACTGAAGCTTTCTTT. The variable domain in full, completed from reference TRBV7-6 and TRBJ1-1, reads GAGVSQSPRYKVTKRGQDVALRCDPISGHVSLYWYRQALGQGPEFLTYFNYEAQQDKSGLPNDRFSAERPEGSISTLTIQRTEQRDSAMYRCASSSPQGAGGTEAFFGQGTRLTVV.

This clonotype was counted many times. This chain joins TRBV7-2 and TRBJ2-3; a possible D gene is TRBD2 (7 bases). Germline CDR1 SGHTA, CDR2 FQGNSA. With 2 bases removed from V and 2 bases from J, the gap between germline ends came to 17 bases. This CDR3 comprises 17 residues. CDR3 nucleotides: TGTGCCAGCAGCTTACGAGTGGCGGGGGCCGACACAGATACGCAGTATTTT. Translation gives CASSLRVAGADTDTQYF.

The sample holds one count of this clonotype. The rearrangement joins TRBV3-1 to TRBJ2-1, with a tentative D call TRBD2 (7 bases). This CDR3 region has 16 residues. Germline V lookup: CDR1 LGHDT, CDR2 YNNKEL (reference sequence). The ends were cut back, 1 base at V and 7 bases at J, with 17 bases in the middle. The CDR3 DNA sequence: TGTGCCAGCAGCCAAGGCGAGGGGGGGGGCCTAAATGAGCAGTTCTTC. This translates into CASSQGEGGGLNEQFF.

This chain links TRBV10-3 with TRBJ2-7; maybe TRBD1 (5 bases). This CDR3 has 14 amino acids. V was pared by 3 bases and J by 0 bases, with 9 bases between. Germline lookup yields CDR1 ENHRY and CDR2 SYGVKD. The CDR3: CAISEMDNSYEQYF. In nucleotides, the CDR3 is TGTGCCATCAGTGAAATGGACAACTCCTACGAGCAGTACTTC.

This clonotype was picked up many times. J is TRBJ1-2 and V is TRBV7-6, with D possibly being TRBD1 (6 bases). Germline V lookup: CDR1 SGHVS, CDR2 FNYEAQ. V was shortened by 6 bases and J by 4 bases, with 18 bases between the two germline ends. The CDR3 has 15 residues. The CDR3, as DNA: TGTGCCAGCAGTCGGTCCGGGACAACCACCTATGGCTACACCTTC. It is translated as CASSRSGTTTYGYTF.

The V and J genes are TRBV29-1 and TRBJ2-1; 7 bases agree with TRBD2. From germline, CDR1 is SQVTM and CDR2 ANQGSEA. V lost 4 bases and J lost 2; bases outside the gene matches: 5. The CDR3 loop spans 14 amino acids. CDR3 sequence: CSVGPGRAYNEQFF. The DNA of the CDR3 is TGCAGCGTTGGTCCAGGGAGGGCCTACAATGAGCAGTTCTTC.

This clonotype was recorded a few times. The chain carries TRBV11-2 and TRBJ2-7; D ambiguous. With 5 bases removed from V and 0 bases from J, the gap between germline ends came to 8 bases. Germline CDR1 is SGHAT and CDR2 is FQNNGV. The CDR3 loop spans 13 amino acids. This CDR3 is CASSVHSSYEQYF. Written as DNA, the CDR3 is TGTGCCAGCAGCGTCCACTCCTCCTACGAGCAGTACTTC.

This clonotype was found a few times. The chain joins TRBV14 to TRBJ2-3, with a tentative D call TRBD1 (5 bases). This CDR3 has 16 amino acids. Per germline, CDR1 SGHDN and CDR2 FVKESK. V was trimmed by 0 bases and J by 0 bases, leaving 10 bases between them. The CDR3 DNA reads as TGTGCCAGCAGCCAAGAGGGGCTACTGAGCACAGATACGCAGTATTTT. This sequence encodes CASSQEGLLSTDTQYF.

V is TRBV2 and J is TRBJ2-7; D gene uncertain. The germline CDR1 and CDR2 sequences are SNHLY and FYNNEI. V lost 3 bases and J 1 base, leaving 7 bases between the germline ends. This CDR3 has 13 amino acids. CDR3 in amino acids: CASSDSDSYEQYF. DNA of the CDR3: TGTGCCAGCAGTGACAGCGATTCCTACGAGCAGTACTTC.

There are a few counts of this clonotype. The chain uses TRBV12-3 or TRBV12-4 and TRBJ2-3, with 8 bases identical to TRBD2. This CDR3 is 14 amino acids long. V shed 6 bases and J 5 bases; nucleotides not matched to a gene: 7. The CDR3 loop is CASSFGLAEDTQYF. The CDR3 DNA is TGTGCCAGCAGCTTTGGACTAGCTGAAGATACGCAGTATTTT.

This clonotype was counted ten times or more. J is TRBJ2-3 and V is TRBV7-2; D uncertain. This CDR3 has 15 amino acids. The V gene lost 3 bases and the J gene lost 4 bases, with 14 bases spanning the gap. Germline V gene sequence: CDR1 SGHTA, CDR2 FQGNSA. Here the CDR3 DNA reads TGTGCCAGCAGCTTCAATCCCGTTTTCGCAGATACGCAGTATTTT. It translates to CASSFNPVFADTQYF.

This clonotype has only a few counts. V usage is TRBV9 and J usage is TRBJ1-1, with TRBD1 identical over 8 bases. Per germline, CDR1 SGDLS and CDR2 YYNGEE. V was pared by 0 bases and J by 6 bases, with 1 base of the junction left unmatched. CDR3 length: 13 amino acids. This CDR3 is CASSVETGAEAFF. The CDR3 nucleotides read TGTGCCAGCAGCGTAGAGACAGGGGCTGAAGCTTTCTTT.

The rearrangement uses TRBV20-1 and TRBJ1-1; D perhaps matches TRBD1 (6 bases). The CDR3 is 14 residues long. Trimming shortened V by 0 bases and J by 4 bases, and 12 bases separated the two germline ends. Germline V lookup: CDR1 DFQATT, CDR2 SNEGSKA (reference sequence). This CDR3 reads CSARDRRGGTEAFF. As DNA, the CDR3 is TGCAGTGCTAGAGATCGTCGAGGGGGCACTGAAGCTTTCTTT.

The J gene is TRBJ2-7, the V gene TRBV20-1; TRBD1 matches at 7 bases. Germline trimming cut 1 base from V and 3 bases from J; bases unmatched to any gene: 0. Germline CDR1 and CDR2: DFQATT and SNEGSKA (reference sequence). The CDR3 contains 12 residues. The DNA for the CDR3 is TGCAGTGCTAGAGCAGGGGGCTACGAGCAGTACTTC. It yields the protein CSARAGGYEQYF.

As regards this clonotype: One end of the junction varies from germline; a read error may be responsible. The V and J genes are TRBV12-5 and TRBJ2-3; D not certain. CDR1 and CDR2 from the germline V gene are LGHNT and FRNRAP. This CDR3 region has 11 residues. The CDR3 DNA is TGTGCTAGCGGTTTTGGGGATACGCAGTATTTT. This translates into CASGFGDTQYF.

The table lists this clonotype with many counts. V is TRBV7-8 and J is TRBJ1-2; D is perhaps TRBD1 (5 bases). V lost 11 bases and J 8 bases, leaving 18 bases between the germline ends. CDR1 and CDR2 (germline): SGHVS, FQNEAQ. CDR3 length: 12 amino acids. Written as DNA, the CDR3 is TGTGCCGTATCGGGCAGGGTTGGAGGCTACACCTTC. It encodes CAVSGRVGGYTF.

This chain joins TRBV20-1 and TRBJ2-1; 8 positions agree with TRBD2. V was clipped by 6 bases and J by 8 bases; unmatched bases: 9. The CDR3 is 13 residues long. CDR1 and CDR2 from the germline V gene are DFQATT and SNEGSKA (reference sequence). The CDR3 DNA reads as TGCAGTGCCATTAGCGGGAAATACGATGAGCAGTTCTTC. Residues: CSAISGKYDEQFF.